The 24 T cell receptor beta chains given below trace back to one sample, sequenced in a study of blood T cell repertoires in COVID-19. The method was immunoSEQ multiplex PCR; TCRdb's version includes in-frame clones alone and lacks a portion of them. The data show under 300,000 clones, about nine tenths seen once. The sequencing input was peripheral blood. The receptor source for this set is a woman aged 40-49 years who had recovered from COVID-19.

The J gene is TRBJ2-3, the V gene TRBV7-6, with TRBD2 identical over 14 bases. The germline CDR1 and CDR2 sequences are SGHVS and FNYEAQ. V trimming: 5 bases; J trimming: 3 bases; junction bases outside the gene matches: 7. This CDR3 region has 17 residues. CDR3 coding DNA: TGTGCCAGCAGCCCGACTAGCGGGAGGGGATTGACAGATACGCAGTATTTT. This sequence encodes CASSPTSGRGLTDTQYF.

The chain employs TRBV7-3 and TRBJ1-1; 7 nucleotides align to TRBD1. Germline CDR1 reads SGHTA; CDR2 reads FQGTGA. V gave up 4 bases and J gave up 6 bases; unmatched junction bases: 8. The CDR3 has 14 residues. CDR3 amino acids: CASSSGTEGAEAFF. CDR3 bases: TGTGCCAGCAGCTCCGGGACAGAAGGAGCTGAAGCTTTCTTT.

The rearrangement links TRBV28 to TRBJ1-1; the D gene is possibly TRBD1 (6 bases). Deletions cut 8 bases from V and 5 bases from J, with 15 bases between. CDR1 is MDHEN, CDR2 SYDVKM, per germline. The CDR3 contains 13 residues. The CDR3 DNA sequence: TGTGCCAGCGAAGGGGGGGGTGAGACTGAAGCTTTCTTT. Translated, it gives CASEGGGETEAFF.

V gene TRBV13 combines with J gene TRBJ2-7; unclear D gene. Per germline, CDR1 PRHDT and CDR2 FYEKMQ (reference sequence). Trimming pared 5 bases from V and 0 bases from J, leaving 14 bases between. There are 15 residues in the CDR3. The CDR3 coding sequence is TGTGCCAGCAGCCCCCGAGAGACAAACTCCTACGAGCAGTACTTC. Translating gives CASSPRETNSYEQYF.

The chain uses TRBV10-2 and TRBJ1-6; 7 bases match TRBD1. The CDR3 has 13 residues. Germline CDR1 WSHSY, CDR2 SAAADI. Unmatched junction bases numbered 8, after V lost 8 bases and J lost 10 bases. This chain's CDR3 is CASYETGTSPLHF. The CDR3 DNA reads as TGCGCCAGCTACGAGACAGGGACGTCACCCCTCCACTTT.

The rearrangement joins TRBV4-1 to TRBJ1-5, with D tentatively TRBD1 (6 bases). Per the germline V gene, CDR1 is MGHRA and CDR2 is YSYEKL. V was cut by 4 bases and J by 2 bases, with 15 bases left in between. This CDR3 contains 16 residues. This chain's CDR3 is CASSRIDRSGNQPQHF. CDR3 nucleotides: TGCGCCAGCAGCCGAATCGACAGGTCTGGCAATCAGCCCCAGCATTTT.

The genes are TRBV30 and TRBJ1-1, with unresolved D. The CDR3 is 13 amino acids. Germline-derived CDR1 and CDR2 are GTSNPN and SVGIG (reference sequence). Trimming removed 6 bases from V and 3 bases from J, with 14 bases in between. The CDR3: CACSKISDTEAFF. The CDR3 nucleotides read TGTGCCTGCAGTAAAATCTCGGACACTGAAGCTTTCTTT.

V usage is TRBV3-1 (or the pseudogene TRBV3-2) and J usage is TRBJ2-1; perhaps TRBD2 as D (6 bases). Germline loops: CDR1 LGHDT, CDR2 YNNKEL (reference sequence). V was shortened by 5 bases and J by 9 bases, with 11 bases between the two germline ends. The CDR3 extends over 12 amino acids. CDR3 nucleotide sequence: TGTGCCAGCAGCGCACTAGCAAGTGAGCAGTTCTTC. It specifies CASSALASEQFF.

This rearrangement joins TRBV2 to TRBJ1-5, with 9 bases that match TRBD1. The CDR3 is 15 amino acids. Germline V CDR1 and CDR2: SNHLY, FYNNEI. V lost 6 bases and J lost 6; bases outside the gene matches: 9. The CDR3 region is CASSKTGGDVQPQHF. CDR3 coding DNA: TGTGCCAGCAGCAAAACAGGGGGCGACGTTCAGCCCCAGCATTTT.

The rearrangement links TRBV6-5 to TRBJ1-1; 10 bases fit TRBD1. J lost 1 base, V lost 10 bases, and 6 bases had no gene match. The germline V gene encodes CDR1 MNHEY and CDR2 SVGAGI. The CDR3 has 14 residues. The CDR3 DNA sequence: TGTGCCACCCCTGGGGACAGGGGGAACACTGAAGCTTTCTTT. Its translation: CATPGDRGNTEAFF.

This clone was seen a few times. The V call is TRBV15, the J call TRBJ2-1; TRBD2 agrees at 7 bases. After removal of 5 bases from V and 3 bases from J, the junction contained 13 bases not matched to a gene. Germline V gene lookup returns CDR1 LNHNV and CDR2 YYDKDF (reference sequence). CDR3 length equals 17 residues. The CDR3 bases are TGTGCCACCAGCGGTCGAAGTATGTCTAGCGGCTACAATGAGCAGTTCTTC. The encoded protein is CATSGRSMSSGYNEQFF.

V is TRBV3-1 (or the pseudogene TRBV3-2) and J is TRBJ1-2; D may be TRBD1 (6 bases). Germline V gene lookup returns CDR1 LGHDT and CDR2 YNNKEL (reference sequence). CDR3 size: 12 residues. The V and J ends lost 6 bases and 8 bases respectively, with 13 bases between them. The CDR3 DNA is TGTGCCAGCAGAGGGACAACTAGGGGCTACACCTTC. It codes for CASRGTTRGYTF.

The gene calls are TRBV10-3 and TRBJ2-1; D not resolved. Germline V gives CDR1 ENHRY, CDR2 SYGVKD. Trimming took off 5 bases at V and 5 bases at J, with 7 bases between the two ends. The CDR3 spans 12 residues. The CDR3, as DNA: TGTGCCATCAGTAACTACGACAATGAGCAGTTCTTC. Its translation is CAISNYDNEQFF.

The chain recombines TRBV7-2 with TRBJ2-7; 7 positions agree with TRBD2. CDR1 SGHTA and CDR2 FQGNSA come from the germline V gene. The V segment lost 2 bases and the J segment 8 bases; nucleotides outside the gene matches: 12. The CDR3 is 15 residues long. CDR3 in DNA: TGTGCCAGCAGCTTAAACGGGAGGATATCTACGAAGCAGTACTTC. It encodes CASSLNGRISTKQYF.

The rearrangement uses TRBV9 and TRBJ2-3, with D unresolved. Per the germline V gene, CDR1 is SGDLS and CDR2 is YYNGEE. Trimming removed 9 bases from V and 6 bases from J, with 14 bases in between. The CDR3 is made up of 12 amino acids. CDR3 protein: CATPPECDTQYF. CDR3 nucleotides: TGTGCCACCCCCCCGGAGTGCGATACGCAGTATTTT.

The chain employs TRBV2 and TRBJ2-7; TRBD2 matches at 7 bases. The J segment lost 2 bases and the V segment lost 6 bases, leaving 7 bases of the junction unmatched. This CDR3 is built from 14 residues. The germline gives CDR1 SNHLY, CDR2 FYNNEI. The chain's CDR3 is CASRARGTTYEQYF. The CDR3 region has the DNA TGTGCCAGCAGGGCTCGCGGGACTACCTACGAGCAGTACTTC. Using reference TRBV2 and TRBJ2-7 for the parts outside the CDR3, the full variable domain is EPEVTQTPSHQVTQMGQEVILRCVPISNHLYFYWYRQILGQKVEFLVSFYNNEISEKSEIFDDQFSVERPDGSNFTLKIRSTKLEDSAMYFCASRARGTTYEQYFGPGTRLTVT.

The chain combines TRBV3-1 (or the pseudogene TRBV3-2) with TRBJ1-6; D is possibly TRBD1 (5 bases). The CDR3 is made up of 17 amino acids. Trimming took off 0 bases at V and 3 bases at J, with 12 bases between the two ends. Germline V gene sequence: CDR1 LGHDT, CDR2 YNNKEL (reference sequence). The CDR3 nucleotides read TGTGCCAGCAGCCAAGATGCGGTGCAGGGCTATAATTCACCCCTCCACTTT. It is translated as CASSQDAVQGYNSPLHF.

The J gene is TRBJ1-2, the V gene TRBV5-5; D is unclear. CDR3 size: 14 residues. Germline V CDR1 and CDR2: SGHKS, YYEKEE (reference sequence). Trimming cost V 4 bases and J 0 bases, with 10 bases left between them. The CDR3 reads CASSLGPANYGYTF. CDR3 in DNA: TGTGCCAGCAGCCTTGGGCCAGCTAACTATGGCTACACCTTC.

This clone appeared once. The chain employs TRBV21-1 and TRBJ2-1; whether TRBD2, the table's D call, matches the DNA was not checked. TRBV21-1 is flagged as a pseudogene. This CDR3 contains 19 residues. DNA for the CDR3: TGTGCCAACTCATCGTGGGGCGTTAGGACTAGCGGCTCCTACAATGAGCAGTTCTTC. This encodes CANSSWGVRTSGSYNEQFF.

V is TRBV24-1 and J is TRBJ2-3; possible D gene TRBD2, 5 bases. V lost 4 bases to trimming and J lost 3 bases, with 13 bases between them. CDR1 is KGHDR and CDR2 is SFDVKD in the germline V gene. The CDR3 covers 15 residues. CDR3 coding DNA: TGTGCCACCAGTGACACAAAAACGGGAACAGATACGCAGTATTTT. The encoded protein is CATSDTKTGTDTQYF.

V is TRBV23-1 and J is TRBJ2-7; the D is unclear. TRBV23-1 is an open reading frame, and its role is uncertain. There are 12 residues in the CDR3. V lost 8 bases to trimming and J lost 3 bases, with 11 bases between them. The CDR3 protein is CASLGPDYEQYF. CDR3 DNA sequence: TGCGCCAGCCTGGGCCCTGACTACGAGCAGTACTTC.

The chain recombines TRBV5-1 with TRBJ2-7; 7 bases fit TRBD2. This CDR3 comprises 13 residues. Per germline, CDR1 SGHRS and CDR2 YFSETQ. With V trimmed by 2 bases and J by 7 bases, 6 bases remained unmatched. As DNA, the CDR3 is TGCGCCAGCAGCTTAAACGGGAGGAGTGAGCAGTACTTC. It is translated as CASSLNGRSEQYF.

This rearrangement joins TRBV5-1 to TRBJ1-4, with a possible D match to TRBD1 (5 bases). CDR3 length: 16 residues. V was cut by 6 bases and J by 8 bases, with 23 bases left in between. Germline V gene data show CDR1 as SGHRS and CDR2 as YFSETQ. Here the CDR3 DNA reads TGCGCCAGCAAATCAGGGTCCCTCTTTCGAGACGAAAAACTGTTTTTT. Translated: CASKSGSLFRDEKLFF.

The rearrangement joins TRBV3-1 (or the pseudogene TRBV3-2) to TRBJ2-7, with TRBD1 matching 7 bases. The CDR3 is 15 amino acids. The germline V gene has CDR1 LGHDT and CDR2 YNNKEL (reference sequence). V was pared by 2 bases and J by 4 bases, with 8 bases of the junction left unmatched. CDR3 protein: CASSQQPGQTYEQYF. The CDR3 DNA reads as TGTGCCAGCAGCCAACAACCGGGACAGACATACGAGCAGTACTTC.